This T cell receptor beta chain was identified during a study of T-cell reconstitution after alpha-beta-depleted transplantation in children. Points from the study as a whole: Recipient T cells and thymic progenitors that survived gave rise to the high TCRbeta diversity observed at day 60 in some patients. In patients about two months after transplant, alpha-beta T cells reportedly arose from several hundred expanded graft clones.

In this sample, this clonotype turned up a few times. The target antigen is unknown. The CDR3 extends over 15 amino acids. Looked up from germline, CDR1 is DFQATT and CDR2 is SNEGSKA (reference sequence). The ends were cut back, 3 bases at V and 5 bases at J, with 14 bases in the middle. The library targeted TCRbeta and was prepared with unique molecular identifiers. TCRdb passed the PCR reads through MiXCR, listing each CDR3 protein once. The table lists 120,000 or so distinct CDR3 sequences, about 23% of them singletons, with 10% to 13% in the top ten. This sample comprised PBMCs, mostly from graft donor cells, obtained 180 days after TCRalphabeta/CD19-depleted stem cell transplant. This clonotype was obtained from a male patient aged 2-15 years who had a stem cell transplant for chronic granulomatous disease, so the T cells may come from the graft donor. The rearrangement links TRBV20-1 to TRBJ1-6, with D possibly being TRBD1 (5 bases). The CDR3 sequence: CSARSGAGDNSPLHF. The CDR3 nucleotides read TGCAGTGCTAGGAGCGGGGCTGGCGATAATTCACCCCTCCACTTT.